This passage covers 9 T cell receptor beta chains from one sample sequenced in a study of T-cell reconstitution after alpha-beta-depleted transplantation in children. This sample's TCRbeta library carried unique molecular identifier barcodes. Each CDR3 protein is one row after TCRdb ran MiXCR on the PCR reads. Of hundreds of thousands of distinct CDR3 sequences in the sample, roughly 10% are singletons; the top ten hold over 25%. Here the sequenced sample was PBMCs, taken before TCRalphabeta/CD19-depleted stem cell transplant. These receptors came from a child less than two years old with acute myeloid leukemia, due to receive a stem cell transplant.

This chain uses TRBV13 with TRBJ2-3; either TRBD1 or TRBD2 may fit D (5 bases each). V shed 5 bases and J shed 2 bases, with 11 bases lying between them. This CDR3 comprises 14 residues. Per the germline V gene, CDR1 is PRHDT and CDR2 is FYEKMQ (reference sequence). The CDR3 is CASSRGRPTDTQYF. The CDR3 DNA reads as TGTGCCAGCAGCCGGGGACGGCCCACAGATACGCAGTATTTT.

This clonotype showed up many times. An end of the junction does not agree with germline; a read error may underlie this. The V and J genes are TRBV30 and TRBJ1-2; D gene ambiguous. In germline, CDR1 is GTSNPN, CDR2 SVGIG (reference sequence). This CDR3 spans 13 amino acids. The CDR3 is CTTQRAMGYGYTF. Written as DNA, the CDR3 is TGCACTACCCAGCGAGCCATGGGTTATGGCTACACCTTC.

Note on this clonotype: This may be a read error: a much more frequent sequence differs by one nucleotide. The rearrangement uses TRBV5-8 and TRBJ2-1; 7 bases match TRBD2. The CDR3 spans 14 residues. CDR1 is SGHTS, CDR2 YDEGEE, per germline. The V segment lost 7 bases and the J segment 2 bases; nucleotides outside the gene matches: 6. The CDR3: CASHLGRPYNEQFF. The DNA of the CDR3 is TGTGCCAGCCACCTCGGGAGGCCCTACAATGAGCAGTTCTTC.

This clonotype showed up many times. The chain uses TRBV27 and TRBJ2-7, with TRBD2 matching over 8 bases. The ends lost 4 bases at V and 3 bases at J; junction bases unmatched: 11. Germline CDR1 and CDR2: MNHEY and SMNVEV (reference sequence). The CDR3 covers 16 residues. Here the CDR3 DNA reads TGTGCCAGCAGTTCGTTGCCGGGACTAGTGGGCTACGAGCAGTACTTC. Translation: CASSSLPGLVGYEQYF.

This clonotype has only a few counts. This may stem from a read error, because a much larger clone lies one nucleotide away. V gene TRBV5-1 combines with J gene TRBJ2-7; maybe TRBD2 (6 bases). Trimming took 3 bases from V and 0 from J, leaving 10 bases between them. The CDR3 extends over 14 amino acids. Germline values: CDR1 SGHRS, CDR2 YFSETQ. The CDR3 sequence: CASSWEEGSYEQYF. CDR3 DNA sequence: TGCGCCAGCAGCTGGGAGGAGGGCTCCTACGAGCAGTACTTC.

This clonotype was recorded at least ten times. This chain uses TRBV11-2 with TRBJ2-7, with D possibly TRBD2 on 6 matching bases. CDR1 SGHAT and CDR2 FQNNGV come from the germline V gene. The CDR3 runs to 15 residues. The V end was cut by 0 bases, the J end by 1 base, with 10 bases between. The CDR3 nucleotides are TGTGCCAGCAGCTTAGAGGGACTGGTTTCCTACGAGCAGTACTTC. Translating gives CASSLEGLVSYEQYF.

This clonotype has ten or more counts. The chain recombines TRBV5-6 with TRBJ1-4, with 8 bases identical to TRBD1. V was pared by 4 bases and J by 4 bases, with 6 bases of the junction left unmatched. In germline, CDR1 is SGHDT, CDR2 YYEEEE. The CDR3 extends over 15 amino acids. The CDR3 spells CASSPMDRDNEKLFF. As DNA, the CDR3 is TGTGCCAGCAGCCCGATGGACAGGGATAATGAAAAACTGTTTTTT.

The V gene is TRBV20-1, the J gene TRBJ2-7, with D maybe TRBD2 (6 bases). CDR3 size: 15 residues. Germline loops: CDR1 DFQATT, CDR2 SNEGSKA (reference sequence). The CDR3 protein is CSWGGTPGRSYEQYF. Written as DNA, the CDR3 is TGCAGCTGGGGCGGGACTCCGGGCCGCTCCTACGAGCAGTACTTC.

This clonotype was detected many times. The chain uses TRBV29-1 and TRBJ2-1; 9 bases match TRBD1. The CDR3 length is 12 residues. J was trimmed by 6 bases and V by 5 bases; bases with no gene match: 2. Per germline, CDR1 SQVTM and CDR2 ANQGSEA. CDR3 region: CSVRGQGNEQFF. The CDR3 bases are TGCAGCGTTCGGGGACAGGGCAATGAGCAGTTCTTC.